This T cell receptor beta chain emerged from a study of blood T cell repertoires in COVID-19. About the research overall: Samples taken during acute and convalescent COVID-19 were collected in the United States, Italy and Spain. Sources were T cells, B-cell-depleted T cells, or PBMCs; the material itself was cDNA or gDNA.

In the original workflow: Estimated nucleated cell counts came from reference gene primer amplification. Here immunoSEQ multiplex PCR was the method, and the copy in TCRdb shows in-frame clones only, minus some. Clone size and V and J calls were adopted from that table, with D and trimming inferred from the DNA. The sample contains around 260,000 clones, about 87% of which appear only once. Seattle patients were enrolled during active infection and followed longitudinally. The germline V gene has CDR1 MGHRA and CDR2 YSYEKL. J was trimmed by 2 bases and V by 3 bases; bases with no gene match: 4. CDR3 size: 14 residues.

This chain uses TRBV4-1 with TRBJ2-7; 7 bases line up with TRBD1. The clonotype comes from a woman aged 70-85 years with COVID-19, enrolled during active disease. Specimen: peripheral blood. CDR3 sequence reads: CASSQTTGPYEQYF. CDR3 sequence (DNA): TGCGCCAGCAGCCAGACGACAGGGCCCTACGAGCAGTACTTC.